Below are 21 T cell receptor beta chains sequenced from a single sample in a study of T cells after yellow fever vaccination (dated by TCRdb to between 2017 and 2020). The library was produced with 5' RACE. Sequencing took place on an Illumina NovaSeq 6000. In TCRdb, the public reads were trimmed at Q25 with fastp and aligned with MiXCR, with productive beta chains retained. Here each entry gathers all rows of one CDR3 protein and keeps the most common genes and DNA. The sample contains 200,000 to 250,000 distinct CDR3 sequences, about 3% of them found a single time. The ten largest clones add up to 3.2% of the sample. This specimen's treatment or condition label, per the study, means: live attenuated yellow fever vaccine strain. The sequenced sample was CD4+ T cells sorted from PBMCs, obtained 10 days after the yellow fever booster vaccination. The receptors come from a man in his late teens or twenties who received the YFV17D yellow fever vaccine.

The J gene is TRBJ2-1, the V gene TRBV9; 9 positions agree with TRBD2. Germline-derived CDR1 and CDR2 are SGDLS and YYNGEE. CDR3 length: 16 residues. V dropped 0 bases and J dropped 2; count of bases not matched to a gene: 3. The CDR3 region is CASSVGSSGAYNEQFF. The CDR3 DNA is TGTGCCAGCAGCGTAGGTTCTAGCGGGGCCTACAATGAGCAGTTCTTC.

This clonotype appeared many times. The J gene is TRBJ1-6, the V gene TRBV12-3 or TRBV12-4; D gene ambiguous. CDR3 length: 13 amino acids. The V and J ends lost 2 bases and 8 bases respectively, with 7 bases between them. The CDR3 coding sequence is TGTGCCAGCAGTTTACAGCGGGATTCACCCCTCCACTTT. It translates to CASSLQRDSPLHF.

This clonotype was recorded at least ten times. The chain employs TRBV4-3 and TRBJ2-7, with no clear D. The CDR3 covers 12 residues. V was trimmed by 0 bases and J by 9 bases, leaving 9 bases between them. The germline V gene encodes CDR1 LGHNA and CDR2 YSLEER. As DNA, the CDR3 is TGCGCCAGCAGCCAAGAATGGGTTGGGCAGTACGTC. Translating gives CASSQEWVGQYV.

This clonotype was detected many times. The chain links TRBV7-2 to TRBJ2-5; 9 bases are shared with TRBD2. The CDR3 has 11 residues. The V and J ends lost 5 bases and 10 bases, in that order; junction bases with no gene match: 2. Germline lookup yields CDR1 SGHTA and CDR2 FQGNSA. DNA of the CDR3: TGTGCCAGCAGCCGCGGGGGGGGCCAGTACTTC. Residues: CASSRGGGQYF.

This clonotype came up many times. The V call is TRBV7-8, the J call TRBJ2-6; no reliable D call. The CDR3 is made up of 17 amino acids. CDR1 is SGHVS and CDR2 is FQNEAQ in the germline V gene. V lost 2 bases to trimming and J lost 0 bases, with 11 bases between them. CDR3 sequence: CASSLPRRYSGANVLTF. CDR3 DNA: TGTGCCAGCAGCTTACCCCGACGGTACTCTGGGGCCAACGTCCTGACTTTC. Full variable domain (rest looked up from reference TRBV7-8 and TRBJ2-6): GAGVSQSPRYKVAKRGQDVALRCDPISGHVSLFWYQQALGQGPEFLTYFQNEAQLDKSGLPSDRFFAERPEGSVSTLKIQRTQQEDSAVYLCASSLPRRYSGANVLTFGAGSRLTVL.

This clonotype appeared a few times. The chain has TRBV6-6 and TRBJ1-6, with a weak D call TRBD1 (5 bases). The CDR3 extends over 15 amino acids. Germline V CDR1 and CDR2: MNHNY, SVGAGI (reference sequence). Trimming left V 6 bases short and J 8 bases short, with 17 bases between. The CDR3 sequence: CASRLGKGQDSPLHF. CDR3 bases: TGTGCCAGCAGACTAGGGAAGGGGCAGGATTCACCCCTCCACTTT.

Ten or more counts support this clonotype. The V call is TRBV5-1, the J call TRBJ1-4; no clear D gene. The V end was cut by 0 bases, the J end by 3 bases, with 9 bases between. Germline V gene data show CDR1 as SGHRS and CDR2 as YFSETQ. The CDR3 extends over 15 amino acids. DNA for the CDR3: TGCGCCAGCAGCTTGGCCGGCCCGCCTAATGAAAAACTGTTTTTT. This codes for CASSLAGPPNEKLFF. The whole variable domain, filled in from reference TRBV5-1 and TRBJ1-4, reads KAGVTQTPRYLIKTRGQQVTLSCSPISGHRSVSWYQQTPGQGLQFLFEYFSETQRNKGNFPGRFSGRQFSNSRSEMNVSTLELGDSALYLCASSLAGPPNEKLFFGSGTQLSVL.

At least ten counts were recorded for this clonotype. The rearrangement uses TRBV7-2 and TRBJ1-1; D is perhaps TRBD1 (6 bases). Trimming cost V 4 bases and J 0 bases, with 12 bases left between them. Germline CDR1 reads SGHTA; CDR2 reads FQGNSA. CDR3 length equals 15 residues. CDR3 in amino acids: CASSWNRVMNTEAFF. CDR3 coding DNA: TGTGCCAGCAGCTGGAACAGGGTAATGAACACTGAAGCTTTCTTT. Full variable domain (missing parts from reference TRBV7-2 and TRBJ1-1): GAGVSQSPSNKVTEKGKDVELRCDPISGHTALYWYRQSLGQGLEFLIYFQGNSAPDKSGLPSDRFSAERTGGSVSTLTIQRTQQEDSAVYLCASSWNRVMNTEAFFGQGTRLTVV.

This clonotype occurred many times. The V and J genes are TRBV20-1 and TRBJ2-1; TRBD1 or TRBD2 may be the D gene (5 bases each). Germline lookup yields CDR1 DFQATT and CDR2 SNEGSKA (reference sequence). The V end lost 2 bases, the J end lost 8 bases, and 16 bases lay between the germline ends. This CDR3 contains 14 residues. The CDR3 region is CSARNILGTHEQFF. In DNA, the CDR3 is TGCAGTGCTAGAAACATCTTAGGGACCCATGAGCAGTTCTTC.

This clonotype was recorded at least ten times. This CDR3 reads CASSLSGTPLIKYF. The CDR3 DNA reads as TGTGCCAGCAGTTTATCCGGGACCCCGCTCATCAAGTATTTT. The chain links TRBV27 to TRBJ2-3; D possibly uses TRBD1 or TRBD2 (5 bases each). V gave up 0 bases and J gave up 13 bases, with 17 bases separating them. CDR1 is MNHEY, CDR2 SMNVEV, per germline (reference sequence). The CDR3 is 14 amino acids.

This clonotype was counted between two and nine times. V and J are TRBV5-4 and TRBJ2-4; D is possibly TRBD2 (6 bases). CDR3 size: 14 residues. V dropped 3 bases and J dropped 3 bases, with 10 bases sitting between them. The germline V gene has CDR1 SGHNT and CDR2 YYREEE (reference sequence). DNA for the CDR3: TGTGCCAGCAGCTCCGGGACTGACAAAAACATTCAGTACTTC. Translated, it gives CASSSGTDKNIQYF.

This clonotype was seen ten or more times. The chain links TRBV7-2 to TRBJ2-2; 12 positions match TRBD2. CDR3 length equals 17 residues. Per germline, CDR1 SGHTA and CDR2 FQGNSA. Trimming removed 1 base from V and 7 bases from J; junction bases left unmatched: 7. The CDR3 DNA is TGTGCCAGCAGCTTAGGGCTAGCGGGGGGGCTTGGCGGGGAGCTGTTTTTT. Its protein product is CASSLGLAGGLGGELFF. Drawing the rest from reference TRBV7-2 and TRBJ2-2, the complete variable domain is GAGVSQSPSNKVTEKGKDVELRCDPISGHTALYWYRQSLGQGLEFLIYFQGNSAPDKSGLPSDRFSAERTGGSVSTLTIQRTQQEDSAVYLCASSLGLAGGLGGELFFGEGSRLTVL.

This clonotype is categorized as medium-sized. CDR3 bases: TGCGCCAGCAGCCTCAGGGGCACTGAAGCTTTCTTT. This gives the protein CASSLRGTEAFF. V usage is TRBV5-1 and J usage is TRBJ1-1, with TRBD1 as a possible D gene (6 bases). V was pared by 4 bases and J by 4 bases, with 8 bases between. Per germline, CDR1 SGHRS and CDR2 YFSETQ. This CDR3 is 12 amino acids long.

In this sample, this clonotype turned up a few times. V gene TRBV18 combines with J gene TRBJ1-2; D unclear. This CDR3 comprises 15 residues. Trimming shortened V by 6 bases and J by 5 bases, and 19 bases separated the two germline ends. Germline values: CDR1 KGHSH, CDR2 LQKENI. The CDR3: CASSPPAAGLYGYTF. The CDR3 nucleotides are TGTGCCAGCTCCCCCCCGGCCGCCGGACTATATGGCTACACCTTC.

This clonotype was counted ten times or more. CDR3 in DNA: TGTGCCAGCAGTAGAAGACAGAGTCAAGAGACCCAGTACTTC. The encoded protein is CASSRRQSQETQYF. The rearrangement links TRBV6-5 to TRBJ2-5; perhaps TRBD1 as D (5 bases). Germline CDR1 and CDR2: MNHEY and SVGAGI. This CDR3 comprises 14 residues. The V end was cut by 5 bases, the J end by 2 bases, with 12 bases between.

This clonotype was observed a handful of times. This sequence joins TRBV4-3 and TRBJ2-2, with TRBD1 matching 7 bases. The junction had 5 bases not matched to a gene; V was cut back by 0 bases and J by 4 bases. This CDR3 region has 16 residues. In germline, CDR1 is LGHNA, CDR2 YSLEER. CDR3: CASSQDWDRFTGELFF. Here the CDR3 DNA reads TGCGCCAGCAGCCAAGATTGGGACAGATTCACCGGGGAGCTGTTTTTT.

The sample holds a few counts of this clonotype. The V gene is TRBV7-3, the J gene TRBJ2-3; D may be TRBD2 (7 bases). Trimming cost V 4 bases and J 2 bases, with 16 bases left between them. CDR1 is SGHTA, CDR2 FQGTGA, per germline. There are 16 residues in the CDR3. The CDR3: CASSSWGGASTDTQYF. The CDR3 DNA reads as TGTGCCAGCAGCTCCTGGGGGGGGGCCTCCACAGATACGCAGTATTTT.

The rearrangement joins TRBV5-4 to TRBJ1-2, with D unresolved. CDR1 is SGHNT and CDR2 is YYREEE in the germline V gene (reference sequence). V was pared by 2 bases and J by 7 bases, with 15 bases between. The CDR3 is made up of 14 amino acids. CDR3 sequence (DNA): TGTGCCAGCAGCTTCCTAGGAGCGCGGGGTGGCTACACCTTC. Its translation: CASSFLGARGGYTF.

This clonotype has a count of ten or more. The chain combines TRBV5-1 with TRBJ1-2, with D possibly matching TRBD1 (5 bases). CDR3 size: 15 residues. Germline-derived CDR1 and CDR2 are SGHRS and YFSETQ. Trimming removed 3 bases from V and 6 bases from J, with 18 bases in between. The CDR3 region has the DNA TGCGCCAGCAGCTCCGAAGGGGAAAGATGGAATGGCTACACCTTC. It is translated as CASSSEGERWNGYTF.

This clonotype was counted between two and nine times. The V gene is TRBV7-9, the J gene TRBJ1-5; no clear D. V lost 4 bases, J lost 4 bases, and 11 bases lay in between. CDR1 and CDR2 (germline): SEHNR, FQNEAQ (reference sequence). This CDR3 contains 14 residues. Written as DNA, the CDR3 is TGTGCCAGCAGCTCAGTGGACGGGAATCAGCCCCAGCATTTT. This sequence encodes CASSSVDGNQPQHF.

This clonotype appeared many times. The chain couples TRBV18 to TRBJ2-4, with 10 bases identical to TRBD2. This CDR3 is 17 amino acids long. In germline, CDR1 is KGHSH, CDR2 LQKENI. Trimming cost V 3 bases and J 0 bases; bases outside gene matches: 5. CDR3 sequence (DNA): TGTGCCAGCTCACCCACTAGCGGGGCTCTAGCCAAAAACATTCAGTACTTC. It yields the protein CASSPTSGALAKNIQYF.